This entry describes one TCR beta chain. This record belongs to a study of T cell responses to AZD1222 COVID-19 vaccine. Between the trimmed V and J ends, which lost 3 bases and 4 bases, there was a span of 14 bases. Germline lookup yields CDR1 SGDLS and CDR2 YYNGEE. The CDR3 runs to 16 residues. Method: immunoSEQ multiplex PCR; TCRdb's copy keeps in-frame clones and lacks some. The repertoire holds about 110,000 clones, with approximately 84% as singletons. This receptor was obtained from an adult in good health. The input for sequencing was peripheral blood, taken on day 0 of AZD1222 vaccination. The chain couples TRBV9 to TRBJ2-6; D could derive from TRBD1 or TRBD2 (5 bases each). Here the CDR3 DNA reads TGTGCCAGCAGCGCCCCCTGGGGGAGCGGGGCCAACGTCCTGACTTTC. Its translation is CASSAPWGSGANVLTF. Full variable domain (remainder filled in from reference TRBV9 and TRBJ2-6): DSGVTQTPKHLITATGQRVTLRCSPRSGDLSVYWYQQSLDQGLQFLIQYYNGEERAKGNILERFSAQQFPDLHSELNLSSLELGDSALYFCASSAPWGSGANVLTFGAGSRLTVL.